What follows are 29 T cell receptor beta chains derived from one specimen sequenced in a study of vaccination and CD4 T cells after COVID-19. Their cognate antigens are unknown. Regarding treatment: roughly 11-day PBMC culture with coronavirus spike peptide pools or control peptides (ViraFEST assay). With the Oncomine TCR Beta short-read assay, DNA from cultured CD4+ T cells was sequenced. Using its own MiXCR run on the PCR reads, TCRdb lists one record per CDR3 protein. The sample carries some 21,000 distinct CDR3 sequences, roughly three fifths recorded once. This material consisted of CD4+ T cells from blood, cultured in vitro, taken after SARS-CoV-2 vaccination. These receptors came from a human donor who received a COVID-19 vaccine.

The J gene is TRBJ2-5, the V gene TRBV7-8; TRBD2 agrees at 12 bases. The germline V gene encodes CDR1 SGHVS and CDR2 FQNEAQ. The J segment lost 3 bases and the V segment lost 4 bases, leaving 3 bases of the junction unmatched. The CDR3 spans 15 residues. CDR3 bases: TGTGCCAGCAGCTCTAGCGGGGGGGGCGAAGAGACCCAGTACTTC. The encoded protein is CASSSSGGGEETQYF.

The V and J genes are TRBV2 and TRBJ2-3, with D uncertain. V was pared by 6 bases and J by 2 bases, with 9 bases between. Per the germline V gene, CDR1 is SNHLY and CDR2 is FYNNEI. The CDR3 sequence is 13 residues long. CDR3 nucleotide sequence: TGTGCCAGCAGGGCCCGATTCACAGATACGCAGTATTTT. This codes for CASRARFTDTQYF.

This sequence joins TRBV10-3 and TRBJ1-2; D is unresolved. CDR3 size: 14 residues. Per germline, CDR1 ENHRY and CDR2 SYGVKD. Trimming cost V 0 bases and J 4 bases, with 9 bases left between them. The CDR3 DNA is TGTGCCATCAGTGAGTCATCAGTAAGCTATGGCTACACCTTC. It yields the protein CAISESSVSYGYTF.

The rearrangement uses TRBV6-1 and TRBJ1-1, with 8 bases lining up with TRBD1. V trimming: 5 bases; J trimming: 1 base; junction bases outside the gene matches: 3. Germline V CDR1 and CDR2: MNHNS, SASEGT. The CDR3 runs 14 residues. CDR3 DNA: TGTGCCAGCAGTCAGACAGGGGAGAACACTGAAGCTTTCTTT. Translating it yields CASSQTGENTEAFF.

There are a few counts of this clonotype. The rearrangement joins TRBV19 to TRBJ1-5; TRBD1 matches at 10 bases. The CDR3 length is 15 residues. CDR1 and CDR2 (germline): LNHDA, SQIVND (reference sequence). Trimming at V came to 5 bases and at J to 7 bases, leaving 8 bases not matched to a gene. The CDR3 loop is CASSRRDRGYQPQHF. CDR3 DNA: TGTGCCAGTAGTCGCCGGGACAGGGGTTACCAGCCCCAGCATTTT.

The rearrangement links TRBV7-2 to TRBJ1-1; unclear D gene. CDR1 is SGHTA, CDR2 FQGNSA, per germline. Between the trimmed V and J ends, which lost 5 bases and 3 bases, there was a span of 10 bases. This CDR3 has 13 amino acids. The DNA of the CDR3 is TGTGCCAGCAGCGGCAAGATAGACACTGAAGCTTTCTTT. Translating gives CASSGKIDTEAFF.

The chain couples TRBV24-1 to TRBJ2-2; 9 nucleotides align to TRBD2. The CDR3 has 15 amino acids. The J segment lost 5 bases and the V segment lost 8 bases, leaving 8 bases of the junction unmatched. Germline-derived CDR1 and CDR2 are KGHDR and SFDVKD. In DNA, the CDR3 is TGTGCCACCATCCTAACTAGCGGGCGAACCGGGGAGCTGTTTTTT. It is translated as CATILTSGRTGELFF.

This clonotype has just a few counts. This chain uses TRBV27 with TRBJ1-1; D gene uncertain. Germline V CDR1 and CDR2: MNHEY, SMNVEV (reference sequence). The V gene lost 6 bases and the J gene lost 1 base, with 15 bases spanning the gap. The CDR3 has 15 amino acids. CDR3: CASRPRTAANTEAFF. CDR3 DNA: TGTGCCAGCAGGCCACGGACGGCTGCGAACACTGAAGCTTTCTTT.

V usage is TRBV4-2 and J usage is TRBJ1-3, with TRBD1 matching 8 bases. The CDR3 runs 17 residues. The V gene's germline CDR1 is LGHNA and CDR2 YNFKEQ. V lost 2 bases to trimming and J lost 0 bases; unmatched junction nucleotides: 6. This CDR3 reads CASSQKGTGLSGNTIYF. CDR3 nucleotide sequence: TGTGCCAGCAGCCAAAAGGGGACAGGTCTCTCTGGAAACACCATATATTTT.

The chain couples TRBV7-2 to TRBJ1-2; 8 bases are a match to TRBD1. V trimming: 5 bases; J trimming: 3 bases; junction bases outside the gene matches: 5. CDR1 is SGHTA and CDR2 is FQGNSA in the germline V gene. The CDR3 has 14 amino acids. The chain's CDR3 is CASSAPGQDYGYTF. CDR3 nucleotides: TGTGCCAGCAGCGCGCCGGGACAGGACTATGGCTACACCTTC.

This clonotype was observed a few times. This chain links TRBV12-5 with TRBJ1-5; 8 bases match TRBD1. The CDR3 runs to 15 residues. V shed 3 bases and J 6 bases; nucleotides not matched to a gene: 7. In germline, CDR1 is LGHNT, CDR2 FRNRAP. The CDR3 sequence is CASGLGQGAIQPQHF. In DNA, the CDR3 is TGTGCTAGTGGTTTAGGGCAGGGGGCAATTCAGCCCCAGCATTTT.

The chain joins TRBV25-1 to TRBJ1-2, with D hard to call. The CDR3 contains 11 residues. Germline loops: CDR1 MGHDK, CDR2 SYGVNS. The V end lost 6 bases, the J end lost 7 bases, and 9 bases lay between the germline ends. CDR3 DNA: TGTGCCAGCAGGACTGATGGTGGCTACACCTTC. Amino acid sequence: CASRTDGGYTF.

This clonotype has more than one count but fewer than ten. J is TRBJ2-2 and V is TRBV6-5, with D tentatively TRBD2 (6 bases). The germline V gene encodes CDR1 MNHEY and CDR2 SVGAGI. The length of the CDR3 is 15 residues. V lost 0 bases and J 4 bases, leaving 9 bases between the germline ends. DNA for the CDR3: TGTGCCAGCAGTTACTCGGGACTTCTCACCGGGGAGCTGTTTTTT. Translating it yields CASSYSGLLTGELFF.

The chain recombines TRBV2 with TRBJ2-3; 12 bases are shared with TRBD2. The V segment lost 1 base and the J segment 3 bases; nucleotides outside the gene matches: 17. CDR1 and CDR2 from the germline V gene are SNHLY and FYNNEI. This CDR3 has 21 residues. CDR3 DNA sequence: TGTGCCAGCAGTGAAGTTCTGCGCGTGACTAGCGGGGGAGGGTGGACAGATACGCAGTATTTT. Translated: CASSEVLRVTSGGGWTDTQYF.

The CDR3 coding sequence is TGTGCCAGCAGCCTTCTCGGTCGGGAAGCGGGCACAGATACGCAGTATTTT. Protein sequence: CASSLLGREAGTDTQYF. The chain couples TRBV7-9 to TRBJ2-3, with D possibly TRBD2 on 5 matching bases. This CDR3 has 17 residues. The germline CDR1 and CDR2 sequences are SEHNR and FQNEAQ (reference sequence). Trimming shortened V by 5 bases and J by 1 base, and 19 bases separated the two germline ends.

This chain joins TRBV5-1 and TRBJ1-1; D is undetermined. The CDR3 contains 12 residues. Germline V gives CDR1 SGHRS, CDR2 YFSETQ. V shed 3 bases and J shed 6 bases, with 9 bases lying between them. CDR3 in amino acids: CASSSSGAEAFF. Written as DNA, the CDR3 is TGCGCCAGCAGCTCCTCGGGAGCTGAAGCTTTCTTT.

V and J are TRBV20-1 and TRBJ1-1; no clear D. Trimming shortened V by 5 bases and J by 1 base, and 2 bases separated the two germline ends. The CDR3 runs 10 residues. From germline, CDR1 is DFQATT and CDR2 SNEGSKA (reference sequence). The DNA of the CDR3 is TGCAGTGCTGGGAACACTGAAGCTTTCTTT. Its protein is CSAGNTEAFF.

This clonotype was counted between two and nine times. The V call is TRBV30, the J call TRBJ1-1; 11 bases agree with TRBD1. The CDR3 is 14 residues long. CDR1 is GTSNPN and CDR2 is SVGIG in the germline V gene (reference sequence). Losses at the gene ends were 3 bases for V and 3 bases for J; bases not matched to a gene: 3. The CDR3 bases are TGTGCCTGGAGCAGGGACAGGGGGGACACTGAAGCTTTCTTT. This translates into CAWSRDRGDTEAFF.

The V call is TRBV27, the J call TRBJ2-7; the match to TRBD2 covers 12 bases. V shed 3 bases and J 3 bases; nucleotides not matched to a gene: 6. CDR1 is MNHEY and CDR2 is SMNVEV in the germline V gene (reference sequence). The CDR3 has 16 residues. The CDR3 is CASSLSTSGGHYEQYF. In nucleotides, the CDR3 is TGTGCCAGCAGTTTGAGTACTAGCGGGGGGCACTACGAGCAGTACTTC.

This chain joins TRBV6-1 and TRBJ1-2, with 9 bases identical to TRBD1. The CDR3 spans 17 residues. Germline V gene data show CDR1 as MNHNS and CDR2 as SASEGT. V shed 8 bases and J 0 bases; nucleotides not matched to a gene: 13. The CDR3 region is CASHLKQGAESNYGYTF. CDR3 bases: TGTGCCAGCCACTTGAAACAGGGGGCCGAATCTAACTATGGCTACACCTTC.

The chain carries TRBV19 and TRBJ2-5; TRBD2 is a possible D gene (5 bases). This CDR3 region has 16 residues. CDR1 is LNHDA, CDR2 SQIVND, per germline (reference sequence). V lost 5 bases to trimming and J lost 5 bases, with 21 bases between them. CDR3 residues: CASSYAGSGFAETQYF. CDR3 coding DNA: TGTGCCAGTAGTTATGCCGGTTCGGGGTTCGCGGAGACCCAGTACTTC.

This CDR3 reads CASSLATSGLQETQYF. The CDR3 DNA reads TGTGCCAGCAGCTTAGCGACTAGCGGGCTACAAGAGACCCAGTACTTC. This chain uses TRBV7-6 with TRBJ2-5; TRBD2 matches at 10 bases. CDR3 size: 16 residues. The germline V gene has CDR1 SGHVS and CDR2 FNYEAQ. Germline trimming cut 0 bases from V and 2 bases from J; bases unmatched to any gene: 3.

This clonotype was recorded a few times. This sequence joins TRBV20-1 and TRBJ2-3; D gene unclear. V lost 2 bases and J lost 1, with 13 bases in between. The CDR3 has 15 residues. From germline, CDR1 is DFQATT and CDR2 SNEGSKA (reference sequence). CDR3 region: CSARPSRAGTDTQYF. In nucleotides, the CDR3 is TGCAGTGCTAGACCATCGCGCGCCGGCACAGATACGCAGTATTTT.

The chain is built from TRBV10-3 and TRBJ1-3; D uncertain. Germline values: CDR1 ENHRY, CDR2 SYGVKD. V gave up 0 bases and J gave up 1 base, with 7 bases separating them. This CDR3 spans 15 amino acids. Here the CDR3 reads CAISESWVSGNTIYF. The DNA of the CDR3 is TGTGCCATCAGTGAGTCGTGGGTGTCTGGAAACACCATATATTTT.

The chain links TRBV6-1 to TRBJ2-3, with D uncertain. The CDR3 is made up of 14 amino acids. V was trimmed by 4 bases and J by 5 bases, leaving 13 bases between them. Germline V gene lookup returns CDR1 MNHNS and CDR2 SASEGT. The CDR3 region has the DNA TGTGCCAGCAGTGTCCAGTCAGAGGTAGATACGCAGTATTTT. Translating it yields CASSVQSEVDTQYF.

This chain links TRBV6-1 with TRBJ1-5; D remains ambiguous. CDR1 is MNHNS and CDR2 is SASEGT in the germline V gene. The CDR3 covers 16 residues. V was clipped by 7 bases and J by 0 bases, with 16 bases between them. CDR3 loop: CASTLVFSYSNQPQHF. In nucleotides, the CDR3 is TGTGCCAGCACTCTAGTTTTTAGCTATAGCAATCAGCCCCAGCATTTT.

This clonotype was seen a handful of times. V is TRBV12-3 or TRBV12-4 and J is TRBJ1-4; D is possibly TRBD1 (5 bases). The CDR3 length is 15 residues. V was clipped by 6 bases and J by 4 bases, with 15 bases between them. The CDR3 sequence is CASSQAGMGNEKLFF. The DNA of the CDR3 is TGTGCCAGCAGCCAGGCAGGGATGGGTAATGAAAAACTGTTTTTT.

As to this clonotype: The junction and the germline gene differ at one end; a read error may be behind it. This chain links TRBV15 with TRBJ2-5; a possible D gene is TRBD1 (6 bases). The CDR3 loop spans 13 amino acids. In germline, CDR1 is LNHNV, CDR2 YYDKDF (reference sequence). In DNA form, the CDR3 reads TGTGCCGCCAGCACAGGGCCTCAAGAGACCCAGTACTTC. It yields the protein CAASTGPQETQYF.

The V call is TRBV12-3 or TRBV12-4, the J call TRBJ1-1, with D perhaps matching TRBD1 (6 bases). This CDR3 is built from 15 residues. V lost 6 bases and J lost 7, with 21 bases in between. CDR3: CASRSQTGKDGEAFF. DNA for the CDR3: TGTGCCAGCAGGTCACAGACAGGTAAGGATGGTGAAGCTTTCTTT.